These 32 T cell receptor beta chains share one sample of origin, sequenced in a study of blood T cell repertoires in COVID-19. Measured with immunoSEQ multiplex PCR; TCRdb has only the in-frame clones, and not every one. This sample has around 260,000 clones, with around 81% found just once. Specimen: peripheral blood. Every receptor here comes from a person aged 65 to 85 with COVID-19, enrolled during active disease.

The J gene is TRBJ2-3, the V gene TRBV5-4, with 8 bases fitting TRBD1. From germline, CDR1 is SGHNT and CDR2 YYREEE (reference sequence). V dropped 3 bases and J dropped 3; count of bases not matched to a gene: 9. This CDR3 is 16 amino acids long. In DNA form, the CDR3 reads TGTGCCAGCAGCTCTCGACAGGGGATCAGAACAGATACGCAGTATTTT. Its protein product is CASSSRQGIRTDTQYF.

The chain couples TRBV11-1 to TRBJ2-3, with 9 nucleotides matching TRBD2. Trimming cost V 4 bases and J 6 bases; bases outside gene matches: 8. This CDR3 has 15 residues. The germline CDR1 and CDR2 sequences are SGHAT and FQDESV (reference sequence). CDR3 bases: TGTGCCAGCAGCTCGGGTAGCGGGGGCTATGATACGCAGTATTTT. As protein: CASSSGSGGYDTQYF.

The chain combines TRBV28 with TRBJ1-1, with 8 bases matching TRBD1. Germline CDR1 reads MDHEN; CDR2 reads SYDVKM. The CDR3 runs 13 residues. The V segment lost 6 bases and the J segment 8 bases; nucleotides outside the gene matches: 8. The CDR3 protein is CASRSRTGFEAFF. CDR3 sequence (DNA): TGTGCCAGCAGAAGCCGGACAGGGTTCGAAGCTTTCTTT.

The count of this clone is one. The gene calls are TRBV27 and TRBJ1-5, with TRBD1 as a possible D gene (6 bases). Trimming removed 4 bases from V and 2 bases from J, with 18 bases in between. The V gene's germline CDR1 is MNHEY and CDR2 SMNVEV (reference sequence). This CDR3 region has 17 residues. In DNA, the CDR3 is TGTGCCAGCAGTTCCCTCCTGACAGGTTTAGGCAATCAGCCCCAGCATTTT. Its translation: CASSSLLTGLGNQPQHF.

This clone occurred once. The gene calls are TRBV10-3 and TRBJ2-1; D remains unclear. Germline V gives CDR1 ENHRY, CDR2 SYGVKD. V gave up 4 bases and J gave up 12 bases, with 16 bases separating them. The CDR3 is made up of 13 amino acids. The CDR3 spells CAISVEATRRQFF. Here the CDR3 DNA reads TGTGCCATCAGTGTAGAAGCTACGCGGAGGCAGTTCTTC.

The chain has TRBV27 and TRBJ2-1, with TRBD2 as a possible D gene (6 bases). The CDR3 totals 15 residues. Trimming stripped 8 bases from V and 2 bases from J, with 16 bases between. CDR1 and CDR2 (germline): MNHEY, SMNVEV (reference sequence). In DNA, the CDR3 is TGTGCCAGCCAATCTAGCGTCGCCGCCTACAATGAGCAGTTCTTC. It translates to CASQSSVAAYNEQFF.

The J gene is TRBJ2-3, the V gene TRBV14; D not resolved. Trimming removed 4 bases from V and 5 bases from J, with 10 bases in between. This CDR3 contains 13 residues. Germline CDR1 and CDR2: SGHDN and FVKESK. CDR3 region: CASSLVSVDTQYF. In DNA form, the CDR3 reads TGTGCCAGCAGCCTGGTTTCGGTAGATACGCAGTATTTT.

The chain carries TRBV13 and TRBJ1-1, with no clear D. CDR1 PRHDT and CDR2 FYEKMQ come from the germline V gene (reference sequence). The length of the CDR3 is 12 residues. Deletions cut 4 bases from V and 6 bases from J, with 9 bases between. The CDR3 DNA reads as TGTGCCAGCAGCTCTCAGGAACCTGAAGCTTTCTTT. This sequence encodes CASSSQEPEAFF.

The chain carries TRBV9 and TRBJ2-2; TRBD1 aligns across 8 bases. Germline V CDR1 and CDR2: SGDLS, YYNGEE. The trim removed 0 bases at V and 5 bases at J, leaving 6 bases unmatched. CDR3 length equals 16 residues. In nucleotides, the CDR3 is TGTGCCAGCAGCGTAGTGGCAGGGGGCTGGACCGGGGAGCTGTTTTTT. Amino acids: CASSVVAGGWTGELFF.

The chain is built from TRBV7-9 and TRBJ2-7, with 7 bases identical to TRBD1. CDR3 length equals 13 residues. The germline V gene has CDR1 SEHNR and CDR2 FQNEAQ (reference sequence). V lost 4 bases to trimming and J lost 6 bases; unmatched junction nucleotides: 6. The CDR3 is CASSSAQGTEQYF. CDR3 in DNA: TGTGCCAGCAGCTCGGCACAGGGGACCGAGCAGTACTTC.

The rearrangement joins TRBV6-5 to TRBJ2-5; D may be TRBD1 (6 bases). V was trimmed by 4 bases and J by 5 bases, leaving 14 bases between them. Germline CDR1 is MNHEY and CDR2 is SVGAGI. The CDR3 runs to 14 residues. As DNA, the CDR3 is TGTGCCAGCAGTTCTGCGTGGCAGGGGGAGACCCAGTACTTC. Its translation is CASSSAWQGETQYF.

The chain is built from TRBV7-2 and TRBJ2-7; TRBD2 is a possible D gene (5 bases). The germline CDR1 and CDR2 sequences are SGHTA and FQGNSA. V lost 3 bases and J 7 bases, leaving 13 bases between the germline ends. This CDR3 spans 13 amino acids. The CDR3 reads CASSLSGAWEQYF. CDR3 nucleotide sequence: TGTGCCAGCAGCTTGAGCGGAGCCTGGGAGCAGTACTTC.

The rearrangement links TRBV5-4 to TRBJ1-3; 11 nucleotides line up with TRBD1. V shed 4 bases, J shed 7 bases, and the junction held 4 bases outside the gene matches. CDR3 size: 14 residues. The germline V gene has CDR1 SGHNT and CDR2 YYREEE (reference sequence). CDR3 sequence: CASSGTGGPNTIYF. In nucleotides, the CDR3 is TGTGCCAGCAGCGGGACAGGGGGACCTAACACCATATATTTT.

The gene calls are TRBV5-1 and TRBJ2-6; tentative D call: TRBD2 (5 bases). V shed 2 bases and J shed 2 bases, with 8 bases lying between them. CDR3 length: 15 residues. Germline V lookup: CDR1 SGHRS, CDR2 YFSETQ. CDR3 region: CASSFSGTGANVLTF. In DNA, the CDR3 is TGCGCCAGCAGCTTCTCGGGGACTGGGGCCAACGTCCTGACTTTC. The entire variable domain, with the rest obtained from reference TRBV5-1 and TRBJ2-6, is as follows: KAGVTQTPRYLIKTRGQQVTLSCSPISGHRSVSWYQQTPGQGLQFLFEYFSETQRNKGNFPGRFSGRQFSNSRSEMNVSTLELGDSALYLCASSFSGTGANVLTFGAGSRLTVL.

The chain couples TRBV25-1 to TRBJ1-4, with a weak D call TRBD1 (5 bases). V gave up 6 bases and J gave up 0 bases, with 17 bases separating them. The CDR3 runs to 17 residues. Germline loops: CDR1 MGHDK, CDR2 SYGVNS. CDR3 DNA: TGTGCCAGCAGCCTGTTCGGCACAGGCGCAACTAATGAAAAACTGTTTTTT. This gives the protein CASSLFGTGATNEKLFF.

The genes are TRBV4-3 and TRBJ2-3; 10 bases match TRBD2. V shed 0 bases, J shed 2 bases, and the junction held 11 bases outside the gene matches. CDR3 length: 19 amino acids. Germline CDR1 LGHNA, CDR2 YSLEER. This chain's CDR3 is CASSQEASSGGSITDTQYF. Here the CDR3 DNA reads TGCGCCAGCAGCCAAGAAGCGAGTAGCGGGGGGTCAATCACAGATACGCAGTATTTT.

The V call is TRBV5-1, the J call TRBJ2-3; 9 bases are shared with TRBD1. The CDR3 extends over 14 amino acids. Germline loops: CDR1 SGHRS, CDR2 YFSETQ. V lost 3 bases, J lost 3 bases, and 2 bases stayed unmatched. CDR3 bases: TGCGCCAGCAGCTACGGACAGGGGACAGATACGCAGTATTTT. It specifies CASSYGQGTDTQYF.

CDR3 protein: CASRAGGTSTGELFF. For the CDR3, the DNA is TGTGCCAGCAGGGCAGGGGGCACCAGCACCGGGGAGCTGTTTTTT. The V gene is TRBV6-5, the J gene TRBJ2-2; TRBD1 matches at 8 bases. Germline values: CDR1 MNHEY, CDR2 SVGAGI. The CDR3 runs 15 residues. V gave up 6 bases and J gave up 4 bases; unmatched junction bases: 7.

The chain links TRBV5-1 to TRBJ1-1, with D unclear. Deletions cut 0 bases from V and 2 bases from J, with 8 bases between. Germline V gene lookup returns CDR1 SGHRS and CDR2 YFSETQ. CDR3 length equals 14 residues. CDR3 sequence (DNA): TGCGCCAGCAGCTTGGCCGGTGAAAACACTGAAGCTTTCTTT. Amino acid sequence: CASSLAGENTEAFF.

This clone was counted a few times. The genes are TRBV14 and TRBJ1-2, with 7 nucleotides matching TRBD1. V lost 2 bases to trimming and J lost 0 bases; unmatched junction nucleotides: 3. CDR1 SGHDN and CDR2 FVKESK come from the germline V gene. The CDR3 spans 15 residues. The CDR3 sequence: CASSQTGQSNYGYTF. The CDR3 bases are TGTGCCAGCAGCCAAACGGGACAGTCTAACTATGGCTACACCTTC.

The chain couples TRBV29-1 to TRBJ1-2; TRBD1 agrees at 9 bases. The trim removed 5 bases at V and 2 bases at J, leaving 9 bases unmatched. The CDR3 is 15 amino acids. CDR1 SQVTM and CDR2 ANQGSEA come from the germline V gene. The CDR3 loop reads CSVIGTGMANYGYTF. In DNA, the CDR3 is TGCAGCGTTATCGGGACAGGGATGGCAAACTATGGCTACACCTTC.

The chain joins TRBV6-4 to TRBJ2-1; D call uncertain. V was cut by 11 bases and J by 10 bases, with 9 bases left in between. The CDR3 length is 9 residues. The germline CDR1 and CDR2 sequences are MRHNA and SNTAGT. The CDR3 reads CAGPPEQFF. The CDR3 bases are TGTGCCGGCCCTCCGGAGCAGTTCTTC.

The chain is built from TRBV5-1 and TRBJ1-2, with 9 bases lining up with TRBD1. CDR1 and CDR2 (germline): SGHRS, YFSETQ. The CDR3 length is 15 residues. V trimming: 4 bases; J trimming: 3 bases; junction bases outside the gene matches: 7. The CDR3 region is CASSGRTGGDYGYTF. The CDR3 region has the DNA TGCGCCAGCAGCGGCCGAACAGGGGGCGACTATGGCTACACCTTC.

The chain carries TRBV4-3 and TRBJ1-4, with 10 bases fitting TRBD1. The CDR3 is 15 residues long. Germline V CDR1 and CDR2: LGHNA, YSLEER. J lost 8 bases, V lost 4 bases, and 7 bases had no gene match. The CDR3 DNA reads TGCGCCAGCAGCCCACGGGACAGGGGTCTCGAAAAACTGTTTTTT. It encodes CASSPRDRGLEKLFF.

In nucleotides, the CDR3 is TGCGCCAGCAGCCAACTGGGACTCCGGGGCGAGCAGTACTTC. Translation: CASSQLGLRGEQYF. The rearrangement uses TRBV4-3 and TRBJ2-7, with TRBD2 as a possible D gene (6 bases). V was pared by 2 bases and J by 6 bases, with 14 bases between. CDR3 size: 14 residues. Germline V gives CDR1 LGHNA, CDR2 YSLEER.

The CDR3 nucleotides read TGTGCCAGCAGGACGAATGGCAGGGGTTCTGAAGCTTTCTTT. This sequence encodes CASRTNGRGSEAFF. The chain has TRBV6-5 and TRBJ1-1, with D possibly being TRBD1 (6 bases). CDR3 size: 14 residues. With 6 bases removed from V and 6 bases from J, the gap between germline ends came to 17 bases. Germline V CDR1 and CDR2: MNHEY, SVGAGI.

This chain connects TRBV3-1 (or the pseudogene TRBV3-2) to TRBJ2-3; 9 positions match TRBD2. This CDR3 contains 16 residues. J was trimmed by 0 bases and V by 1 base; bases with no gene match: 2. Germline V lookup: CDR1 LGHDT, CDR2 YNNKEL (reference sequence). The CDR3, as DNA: TGTGCCAGCAGCCAAGGGACTAGCGACAGCACAGATACGCAGTATTTT. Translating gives CASSQGTSDSTDTQYF.

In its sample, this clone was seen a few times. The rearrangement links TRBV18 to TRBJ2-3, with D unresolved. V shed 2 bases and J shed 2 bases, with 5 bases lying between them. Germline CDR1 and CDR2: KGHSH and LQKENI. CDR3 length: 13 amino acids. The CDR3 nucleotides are TGTGCCAGCTCACCAGACTTCACAGATACGCAGTATTTT. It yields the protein CASSPDFTDTQYF.

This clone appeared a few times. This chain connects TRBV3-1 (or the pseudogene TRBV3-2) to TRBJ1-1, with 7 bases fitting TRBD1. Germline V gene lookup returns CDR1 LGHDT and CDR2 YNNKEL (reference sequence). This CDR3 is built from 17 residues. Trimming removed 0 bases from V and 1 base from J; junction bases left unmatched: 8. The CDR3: CASSQDSTGDANTEAFF. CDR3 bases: TGTGCCAGCAGCCAAGATAGCACAGGGGACGCGAACACTGAAGCTTTCTTT.

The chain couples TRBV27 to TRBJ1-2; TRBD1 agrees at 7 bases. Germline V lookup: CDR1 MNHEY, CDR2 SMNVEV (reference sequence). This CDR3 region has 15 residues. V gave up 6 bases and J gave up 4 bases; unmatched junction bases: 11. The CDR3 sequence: CASSTTGAPLYGYTF. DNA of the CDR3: TGTGCCAGCAGCACTACAGGGGCTCCACTCTATGGCTACACCTTC.

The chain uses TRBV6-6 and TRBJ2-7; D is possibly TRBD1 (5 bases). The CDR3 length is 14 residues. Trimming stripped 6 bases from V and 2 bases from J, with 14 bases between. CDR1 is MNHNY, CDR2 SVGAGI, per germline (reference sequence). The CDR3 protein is CASRGAGDTYEQYF. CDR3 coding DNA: TGTGCCAGCAGAGGGGCAGGCGATACCTACGAGCAGTACTTC.

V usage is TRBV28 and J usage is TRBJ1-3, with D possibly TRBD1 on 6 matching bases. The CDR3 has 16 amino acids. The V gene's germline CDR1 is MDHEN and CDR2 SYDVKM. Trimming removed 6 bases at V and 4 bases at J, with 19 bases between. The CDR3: CASRAYGQLGGNTIYF. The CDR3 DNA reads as TGTGCCAGCAGAGCCTATGGACAGCTAGGAGGAAACACCATATATTTT.